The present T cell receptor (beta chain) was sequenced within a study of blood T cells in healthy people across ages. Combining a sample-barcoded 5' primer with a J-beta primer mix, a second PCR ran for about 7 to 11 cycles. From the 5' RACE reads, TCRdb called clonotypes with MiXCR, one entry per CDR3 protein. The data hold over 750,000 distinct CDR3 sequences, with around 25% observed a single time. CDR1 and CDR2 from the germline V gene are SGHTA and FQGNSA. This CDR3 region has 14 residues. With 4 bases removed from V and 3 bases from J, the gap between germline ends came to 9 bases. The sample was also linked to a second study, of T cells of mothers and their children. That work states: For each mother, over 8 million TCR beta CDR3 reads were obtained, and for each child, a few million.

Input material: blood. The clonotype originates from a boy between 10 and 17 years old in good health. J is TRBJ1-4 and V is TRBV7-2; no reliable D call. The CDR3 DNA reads TGTGCCAGCAGCTCGCGGTGGTCTAATGAAAAACTGTTTTTT. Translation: CASSSRWSNEKLFF.